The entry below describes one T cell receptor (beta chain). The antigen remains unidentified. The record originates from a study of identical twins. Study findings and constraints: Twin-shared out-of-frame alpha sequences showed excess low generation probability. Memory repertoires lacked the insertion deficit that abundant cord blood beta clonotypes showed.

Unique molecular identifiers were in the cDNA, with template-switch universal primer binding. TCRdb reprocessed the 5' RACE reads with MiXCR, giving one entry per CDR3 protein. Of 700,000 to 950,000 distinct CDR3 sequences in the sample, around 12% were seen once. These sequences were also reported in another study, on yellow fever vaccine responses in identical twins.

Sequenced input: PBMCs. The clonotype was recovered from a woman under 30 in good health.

The CDR3 region is CAISEAYSGANVLTF. The CDR3 region has the DNA TGTGCCATCAGTGAGGCCTACTCTGGGGCCAACGTCCTGACTTTC. The chain has TRBV10-3 and TRBJ2-6; D unresolved. The ends were cut back, 2 bases at V and 0 bases at J, with 5 bases in the middle. This CDR3 has 15 amino acids. The germline V gene has CDR1 ENHRY and CDR2 SYGVKD.